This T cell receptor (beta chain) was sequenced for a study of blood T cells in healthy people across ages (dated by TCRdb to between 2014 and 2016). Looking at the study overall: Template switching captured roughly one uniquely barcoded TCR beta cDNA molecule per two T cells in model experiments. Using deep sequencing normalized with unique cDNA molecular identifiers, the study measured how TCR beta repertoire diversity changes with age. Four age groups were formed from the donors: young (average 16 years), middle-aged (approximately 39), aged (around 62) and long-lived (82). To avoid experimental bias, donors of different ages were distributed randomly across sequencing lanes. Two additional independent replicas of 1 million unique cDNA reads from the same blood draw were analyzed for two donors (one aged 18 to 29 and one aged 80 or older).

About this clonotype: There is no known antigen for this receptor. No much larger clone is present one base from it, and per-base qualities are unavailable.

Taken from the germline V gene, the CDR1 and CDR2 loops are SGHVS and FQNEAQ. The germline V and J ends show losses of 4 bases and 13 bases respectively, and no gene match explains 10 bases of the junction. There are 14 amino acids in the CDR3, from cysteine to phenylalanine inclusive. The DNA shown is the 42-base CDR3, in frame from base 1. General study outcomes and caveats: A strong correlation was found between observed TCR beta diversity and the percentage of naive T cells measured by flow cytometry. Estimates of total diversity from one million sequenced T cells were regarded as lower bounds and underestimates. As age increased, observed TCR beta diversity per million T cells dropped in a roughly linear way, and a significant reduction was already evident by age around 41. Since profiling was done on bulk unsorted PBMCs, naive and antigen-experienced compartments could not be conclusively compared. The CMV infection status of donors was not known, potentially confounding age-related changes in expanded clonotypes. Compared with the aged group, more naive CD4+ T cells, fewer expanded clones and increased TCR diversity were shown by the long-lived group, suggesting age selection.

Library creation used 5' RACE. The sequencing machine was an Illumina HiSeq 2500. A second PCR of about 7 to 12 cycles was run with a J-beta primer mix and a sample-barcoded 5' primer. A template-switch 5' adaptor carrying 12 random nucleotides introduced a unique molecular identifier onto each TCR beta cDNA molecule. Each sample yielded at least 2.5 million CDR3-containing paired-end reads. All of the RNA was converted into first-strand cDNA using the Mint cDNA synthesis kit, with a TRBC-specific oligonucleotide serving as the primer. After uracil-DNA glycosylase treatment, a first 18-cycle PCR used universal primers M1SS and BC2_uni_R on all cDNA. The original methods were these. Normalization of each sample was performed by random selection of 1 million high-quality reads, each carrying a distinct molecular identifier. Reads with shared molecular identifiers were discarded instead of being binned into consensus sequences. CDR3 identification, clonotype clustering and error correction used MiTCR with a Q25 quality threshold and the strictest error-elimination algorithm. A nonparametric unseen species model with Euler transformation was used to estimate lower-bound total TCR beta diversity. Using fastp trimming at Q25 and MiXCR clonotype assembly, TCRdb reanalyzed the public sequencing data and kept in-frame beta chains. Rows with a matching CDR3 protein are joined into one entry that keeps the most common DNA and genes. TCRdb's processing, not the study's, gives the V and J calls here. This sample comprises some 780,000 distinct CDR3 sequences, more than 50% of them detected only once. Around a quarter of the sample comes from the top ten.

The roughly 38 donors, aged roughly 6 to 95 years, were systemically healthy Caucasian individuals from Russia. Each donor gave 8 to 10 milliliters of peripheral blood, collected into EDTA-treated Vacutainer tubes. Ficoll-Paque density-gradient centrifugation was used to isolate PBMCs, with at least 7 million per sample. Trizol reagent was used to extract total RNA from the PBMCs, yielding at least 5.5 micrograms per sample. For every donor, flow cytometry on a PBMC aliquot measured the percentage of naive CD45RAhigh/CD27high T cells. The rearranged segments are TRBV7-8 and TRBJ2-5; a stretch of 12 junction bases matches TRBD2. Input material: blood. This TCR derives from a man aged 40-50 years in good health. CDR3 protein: CASSSARLAGEGYF. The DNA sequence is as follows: TGTGCCAGCAGCTCAGCCCGACTAGCGGGAGAGGGGTACTTC.